The TCR beta chain under discussion was sequenced for a study of blood T cell repertoires in COVID-19. Study overall: PBMCs, B-cell-depleted T cells, or T cells provided the cDNA or gDNA that made up the material.

Original analysis: Estimates of nucleated cell counts were drawn from the amplification of reference gene primers. The repertoire was sequenced with immunoSEQ multiplex PCR; TCRdb's copy has only in-frame clones and lacks some. V, J and clone size derive from that table, while D and trimming were established from the DNA sequence. The data contain 120,000 or so clones, roughly 85% of them seen just once; the ten biggest clones take up roughly 25%. V shed 7 bases, J shed 2 bases, and the junction held 3 bases outside the gene matches. The CDR3 consists of 13 residues. Looked up from germline, CDR1 is MDHEN and CDR2 is SYDVKM.

This chain connects TRBV28 to TRBJ1-2; 8 nucleotides align to TRBD1. The material sequenced was peripheral blood. This receptor was identified in a human donor in a cohort sampled during active COVID-19. The CDR3 DNA reads TGTGCCAGCACTACAGGGGGGAACTATGGCTACACCTTC. This encodes CASTTGGNYGYTF.